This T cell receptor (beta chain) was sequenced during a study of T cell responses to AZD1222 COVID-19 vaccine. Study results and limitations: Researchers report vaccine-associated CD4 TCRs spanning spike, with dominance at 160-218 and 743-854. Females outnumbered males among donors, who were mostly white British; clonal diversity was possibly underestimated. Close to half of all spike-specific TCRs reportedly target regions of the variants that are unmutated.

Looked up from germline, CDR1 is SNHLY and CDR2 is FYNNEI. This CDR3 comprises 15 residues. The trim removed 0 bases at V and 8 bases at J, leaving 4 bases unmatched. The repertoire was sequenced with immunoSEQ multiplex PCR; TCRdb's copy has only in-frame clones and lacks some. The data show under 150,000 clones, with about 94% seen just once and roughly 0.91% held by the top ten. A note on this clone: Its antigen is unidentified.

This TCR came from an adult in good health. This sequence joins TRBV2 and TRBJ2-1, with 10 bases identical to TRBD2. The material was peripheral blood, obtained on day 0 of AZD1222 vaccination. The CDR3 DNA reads TGTGCCAGCAGTGAAGCGCTTGGACTAGCGGATGAGCAGTTCTTC. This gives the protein CASSEALGLADEQFF.